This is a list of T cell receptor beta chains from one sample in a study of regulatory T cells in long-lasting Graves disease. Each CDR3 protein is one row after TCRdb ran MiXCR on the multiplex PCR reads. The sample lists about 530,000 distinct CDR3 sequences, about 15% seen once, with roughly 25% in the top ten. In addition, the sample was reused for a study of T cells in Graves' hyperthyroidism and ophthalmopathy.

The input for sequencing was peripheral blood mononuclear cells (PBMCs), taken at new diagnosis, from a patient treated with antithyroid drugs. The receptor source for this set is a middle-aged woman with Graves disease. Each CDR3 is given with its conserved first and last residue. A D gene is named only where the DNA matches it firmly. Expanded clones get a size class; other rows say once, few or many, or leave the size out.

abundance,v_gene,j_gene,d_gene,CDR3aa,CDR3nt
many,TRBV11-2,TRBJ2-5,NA,CASSLARAIQETQYF,TGTGCCAGCAGCTTAGCACGGGCTATCCAAGAGACCCAGTACTTC
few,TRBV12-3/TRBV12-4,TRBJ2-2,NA,CASSLMGPTGELFF,TGTGCCAGCAGTTTAATGGGCCCCACCGGGGAGCTGTTTTTT
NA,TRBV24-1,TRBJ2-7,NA,CAPHSRDTRGEQYF,TGTGCCCCTCATTCCCGGGACACTCGGGGCGAGCAGTACTTC
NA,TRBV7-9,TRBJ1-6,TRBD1,CASSSHGSGTGYNSPLHF,TGTGCCAGCAGCTCCCATGGGTCCGGGACAGGCTATAATTCACCCCTCCACTTT
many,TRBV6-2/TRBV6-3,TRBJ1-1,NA,CASSSPDRNTEAFF,TGTGCCAGCAGCTCTCCGGACAGGAACACTGAAGCTTTCTTT
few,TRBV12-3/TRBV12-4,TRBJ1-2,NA,CASSLATSGLGGYTF,TGTGCCAGCAGTTTGGCCACTTCGGGACTCGGTGGCTACACCTTC
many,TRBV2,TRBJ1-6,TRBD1,CASILRGLDNSPLHF,TGTGCCAGCATTCTCAGGGGGTTAGATAATTCACCCCTCCACTTT
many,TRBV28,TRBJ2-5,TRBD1,CASSPVGQGEETQYF,TGTGCCAGCAGCCCCGTGGGACAGGGGGAAGAGACCCAGTACTTC
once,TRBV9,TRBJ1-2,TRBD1,CASSVVGQGARYTF,TGTGCCAGCAGCGTAGTTGGGCAGGGGGCTCGCTACACCTTC
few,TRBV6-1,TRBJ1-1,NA,CASRQAGSPEAFF,TGTGCCAGCAGGCAGGCGGGCAGTCCGGAAGCTTTCTTT
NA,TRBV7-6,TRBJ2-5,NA,CASSLVGVQGETQYF,TGTGCCAGCAGCTTAGTCGGCGTCCAGGGAGAGACCCAGTACTTC
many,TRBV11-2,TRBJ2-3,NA,CASSFRDLVQPTQYF,TGTGCCAGCAGCTTCCGGGACCTCGTACAGCCGACGCAGTATTTT
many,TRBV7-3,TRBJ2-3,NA,CASSLYGGPTDTQYF,TGTGCCAGCAGCTTATACGGGGGACCCACAGATACGCAGTATTTT
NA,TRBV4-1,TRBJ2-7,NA,CASSQEGGAPSSYEQYF,TGCGCCAGCAGCCAAGAAGGGGGGGCACCGAGCTCCTACGAGCAGTACTTC
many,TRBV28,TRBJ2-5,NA,CASSSGMPGETQYF,TGTGCCAGCAGTTCAGGGATGCCGGGGGAGACCCAGTACTTC
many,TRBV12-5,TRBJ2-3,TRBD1,CASGPYTGAKDTQYF,TGTGCTAGTGGTCCATACACAGGGGCGAAAGATACGCAGTATTTT
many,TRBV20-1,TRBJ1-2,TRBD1,CSARLGDSNYGYTF,TGCAGTGCTAGATTGGGGGACAGTAACTATGGCTACACCTTC
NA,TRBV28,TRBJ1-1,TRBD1,CASREDRGMVNTEAFF,TGTGCCAGCAGGGAGGACAGGGGGATGGTGAACACTGAAGCTTTCTTT